These 18 T cell receptor beta chains share one sample of origin, sequenced in a study of siplizumab effects on memory and regulatory T cells. The repertoire was sequenced with immunoSEQ multiplex PCR; TCRdb's copy has only in-frame clones and lacks some. Of fewer than 120,000 clones listed, roughly 92% are singletons. Sequencing used CD4+ T cells sorted from blood. The receptors come from a human donor in good health.

This clone was observed a single time. V and J are TRBV5-8 and TRBJ1-2, with 9 positions matching TRBD1. The CDR3 is made up of 14 amino acids. With 4 bases clipped from V and 5 bases from J, the junction kept 6 bases outside the gene matches. The germline V gene encodes CDR1 SGHTS and CDR2 YDEGEE. This chain's CDR3 is CASSLRDREYGYTF. Written as DNA, the CDR3 is TGTGCCAGCAGCCTCCGGGACAGGGAATATGGCTACACCTTC.

The chain has TRBV27 and TRBJ2-1; 11 bases align to TRBD2. CDR1 is MNHEY and CDR2 is SMNVEV in the germline V gene (reference sequence). The CDR3 is 20 residues long. V shed 1 base and J 0 bases; nucleotides not matched to a gene: 11. In nucleotides, the CDR3 is TGTGCCAGCAGTTTATTCCCGGTTAGCGGGAGGGTGAGCTCCTACAATGAGCAGTTCTTC. Its protein product is CASSLFPVSGRVSSYNEQFF.

CDR3 sequence: CASSLGAAQETQYF. The CDR3 DNA reads as TGCGCCAGCAGCCTTGGAGCGGCACAAGAGACCCAGTACTTC. The chain recombines TRBV5-1 with TRBJ2-5; D is perhaps TRBD2 (5 bases). V was shortened by 4 bases and J by 2 bases, with 12 bases between the two germline ends. The CDR3 totals 14 residues. In germline, CDR1 is SGHRS, CDR2 YFSETQ.

V usage is TRBV6-6 and J usage is TRBJ2-7, with a tentative D call TRBD2 (6 bases). Trimming removed 6 bases from V and 7 bases from J, with 16 bases in between. The CDR3 totals 13 residues. Germline loops: CDR1 MNHNY, CDR2 SVGAGI (reference sequence). CDR3 nucleotides: TGTGCCAGCAGGATGACAGCGGGCGGAGAGCAGTACTTC. Translated, it gives CASRMTAGGEQYF.

J is TRBJ1-6 and V is TRBV5-6; TRBD1 might be the D (6 bases). Germline CDR1 is SGHDT and CDR2 is YYEEEE. The CDR3 contains 16 residues. The ends were cut back, 4 bases at V and 7 bases at J, with 18 bases in the middle. The CDR3 loop reads CASSPTWGAENSPLHF. The CDR3 DNA sequence: TGTGCCAGCAGCCCCACGTGGGGGGCAGAAAATTCACCCCTCCACTTT.

The chain couples TRBV6-1 to TRBJ1-1; a possible D gene is TRBD1 (6 bases). CDR1 and CDR2 from the germline V gene are MNHNS and SASEGT. The V end lost 4 bases, the J end lost 5 bases, and 14 bases lay between the germline ends. The CDR3 is made up of 14 amino acids. This CDR3 reads CASSGRGYVTEAFF. CDR3 bases: TGTGCCAGCAGTGGGAGGGGGTATGTGACTGAAGCTTTCTTT.

The rearrangement uses TRBV5-6 and TRBJ2-3, with TRBD1 matching over 7 bases. With 6 bases clipped from V and 4 bases from J, the junction kept 5 bases outside the gene matches. Germline assignment: CDR1 SGHDT and CDR2 YYEEEE. The CDR3 is 13 residues long. CDR3 sequence reads: CASTYRGPDTQYF. In nucleotides, the CDR3 is TGTGCCAGCACTTACAGGGGTCCAGATACGCAGTATTTT.

The V gene is TRBV18, the J gene TRBJ1-1; D is possibly TRBD1 (6 bases). CDR1 and CDR2 from the germline V gene are KGHSH and LQKENI. CDR3 size: 14 residues. The V gene lost 5 bases and the J gene lost 2 bases, with 12 bases spanning the gap. CDR3 sequence reads: CASSSQGLNTEAFF. CDR3 DNA sequence: TGTGCCAGCTCATCACAGGGTCTTAACACTGAAGCTTTCTTT.

J is TRBJ2-2 and V is TRBV19; possible D gene TRBD2, 7 bases. The V end was cut by 9 bases, the J end by 5 bases, with 16 bases between. CDR3 length: 14 amino acids. From germline, CDR1 is LNHDA and CDR2 SQIVND (reference sequence). This CDR3 reads CASRLQGGTGELFF. CDR3 nucleotides: TGTGCCAGCCGACTACAGGGAGGGACCGGGGAGCTGTTTTTT.

This chain links TRBV7-2 with TRBJ2-5, with TRBD1 as a possible D gene (5 bases). The V and J ends lost 2 bases and 1 base respectively, with 14 bases between them. Germline-derived CDR1 and CDR2 are SGHTA and FQGNSA. This CDR3 has 16 amino acids. For the CDR3, the DNA is TGTGCCAGCAGCTTATACCAGGGATTGGGCCAAGAGACCCAGTACTTC. Protein: CASSLYQGLGQETQYF.

This clone was found once. This chain connects TRBV30 to TRBJ2-2, with 7 bases fitting TRBD1. CDR1 GTSNPN and CDR2 SVGIG come from the germline V gene (reference sequence). The J segment lost 4 bases and the V segment lost 1 base, leaving 0 bases of the junction unmatched. This CDR3 region has 13 residues. CDR3: CAWSDRGTGELFF. CDR3 nucleotides: TGTGCCTGGAGTGACAGGGGCACCGGGGAGCTGTTTTTT. Supplemented by reference TRBV30 and TRBJ2-2, the full variable domain reads SQTIHQWPATLVQPVGSPLSLECTVEGTSNPNLYWYRQAAGRGLQLLFYSVGIGQISSEVPQNLSASRPQDRQFILSSKKLLLSDSGFYLCAWSDRGTGELFFGEGSRLTVL.

CDR3 region: CAISVGQGRTDTQYF. Written as DNA, the CDR3 is TGTGCCATCAGTGTTGGACAGGGGAGAACAGATACGCAGTATTTT. V gene TRBV10-3 combines with J gene TRBJ2-3, with 9 bases matching TRBD1. The junction had 5 bases not matched to a gene; V was cut back by 4 bases and J by 3 bases. CDR1 and CDR2 from the germline V gene are ENHRY and SYGVKD. This CDR3 spans 15 amino acids.

The chain has TRBV10-3 and TRBJ2-7; D is ambiguous. This CDR3 contains 12 residues. CDR1 is ENHRY, CDR2 SYGVKD, per germline. V lost 4 bases and J lost 7, with 11 bases in between. The chain's CDR3 is CAISVLGAEQYF. The CDR3 coding sequence is TGTGCCATCAGTGTTTTAGGAGCGGAGCAGTACTTC.

This chain joins TRBV5-1 and TRBJ2-3; D might be TRBD1 or TRBD2, each matching 9 bases. Trimming pared 4 bases from V and 3 bases from J, leaving 15 bases between. This CDR3 has 15 amino acids. Looked up from germline, CDR1 is SGHRS and CDR2 is YFSETQ. The CDR3 sequence is CASSAGGTGTDTQYF. CDR3 DNA sequence: TGCGCCAGCAGCGCGGGGGGGACAGGGACAGATACGCAGTATTTT.

The V call is TRBV15, the J call TRBJ1-5; D is uncertain. V was cut by 3 bases and J by 2 bases, with 11 bases left in between. The CDR3 runs to 15 residues. Germline CDR1 LNHNV, CDR2 YYDKDF (reference sequence). The CDR3: CATSSDIMRNQPQHF. CDR3 DNA: TGTGCCACCAGCAGTGACATTATGCGCAATCAGCCCCAGCATTTT.

The chain couples TRBV11-1 to TRBJ2-5; 9 bases agree with TRBD2. The CDR3 length is 14 residues. V was pared by 7 bases and J by 5 bases, with 8 bases of the junction left unmatched. Germline V CDR1 and CDR2: SGHAT, FQDESV (reference sequence). The CDR3 DNA follows: TGTGCCAGCACTGGGACTAGCCACGGGGAGACCCAGTACTTC. Translated: CASTGTSHGETQYF.

This sequence joins TRBV27 and TRBJ2-1, with 13 bases matching TRBD2. This CDR3 comprises 16 residues. Germline V lookup: CDR1 MNHEY, CDR2 SMNVEV (reference sequence). The V segment lost 7 bases and the J segment 15 bases; nucleotides outside the gene matches: 18. CDR3 loop: CASTQITSGTSGKRFF. The CDR3 coding sequence is TGTGCCAGCACCCAAATCACATCCGGGACTAGCGGGAAACGGTTCTTC.

The chain combines TRBV28 with TRBJ2-3; 11 bases are a match to TRBD2. Per germline, CDR1 MDHEN and CDR2 SYDVKM. Unmatched junction bases numbered 6, after V lost 3 bases and J lost 1 base. This CDR3 is 17 amino acids long. The CDR3, as DNA: TGTGCCAGCAGTTTTCTCCCGACTAGCGGGGGCACAGATACGCAGTATTTT. Protein: CASSFLPTSGGTDTQYF.